This entry describes one T cell receptor (beta chain). The data were taken from a study of blood T cell repertoires in COVID-19. This CDR3 is built from 16 residues. Germline V CDR1 and CDR2: SGHRS, YFSETQ. V lost 2 bases, J lost 0 bases, and 7 bases stayed unmatched. Individuals in the exposed group had encountered a COVID-19 case within 2 weeks preceding study entry. Authors' methods: Nucleated cell number was recorded as an estimate derived from reference gene primer amplification. Produced via immunoSEQ multiplex PCR; TCRdb's table is partial and in-frame only. The V and J calls and clone size are taken from that table; D and trimming were inferred from the DNA. The table records some 300,000 clones, over 85% of them present only once.

The clonotype comes from a woman between 45 and 65 years old who had been exposed to COVID-19. Sequencing used PBMCs or T cells enriched from blood (not recorded which). V and J are TRBV5-1 and TRBJ2-5; 7 nucleotides align to TRBD1. The CDR3 loop reads CASSLWGTANQETQYF. CDR3 nucleotides: TGCGCCAGCAGCTTATGGGGGACAGCAAACCAAGAGACCCAGTACTTC. Looking up the rest from reference TRBV5-1 and TRBJ2-5 gives the full variable domain: KAGVTQTPRYLIKTRGQQVTLSCSPISGHRSVSWYQQTPGQGLQFLFEYFSETQRNKGNFPGRFSGRQFSNSRSEMNVSTLELGDSALYLCASSLWGTANQETQYFGPGTRLLVL.